The sequence of this T cell receptor beta chain was determined in a study of radiotherapy plus CTLA-4 blockade in lung cancer. Study information: Among enrolled patients, 15% to 20% responded and around 30% achieved disease control.

To note about this clone: The antigen is unknown.

Method: immunoSEQ multiplex PCR; TCRdb's copy keeps in-frame clones and lacks some. The sample lists over 85,000 clones; around nine tenths were seen once. Whole-study findings and limits: Radiotherapy was combined with ipilimumab, and tumor-derived TCR clones then expanded in blood. Reports state that early shifts in blood T cell clones, with interferon-beta, best predicted response.

Patients in the study, people with chemo-refractory metastatic non-small-cell lung cancer, received focal radiation plus ipilimumab CTLA-4 blockade. This TCR was recovered from a human donor with non-small cell lung cancer that progressed on radiotherapy plus ipilimumab. The sequenced sample was peripheral blood, obtained from a patient treated with radiotherapy plus ipilimumab.

The CDR3 protein is CASSRSGDTEAFF. The CDR3 DNA reads as TGCGCCAGCAGCCGATCAGGGGATACTGAAGCTTTCTTT. The V call is TRBV5-1, the J call TRBJ1-1; possibly TRBD1 for D (6 bases). Germline V lookup: CDR1 SGHRS, CDR2 YFSETQ. The CDR3 totals 13 residues. Trimming took 4 bases from V and 5 from J, leaving 12 bases between them.